This T cell receptor beta chain appears in the sequencing data of a study of T cells expressing NK-cell markers. Across the whole study: Sequencing of TCR beta repertoires drew on sorted CD3+CD56+NKG2C+, CD3+CD56+NKG2C- and CD3+CD56-NKG2C+ T cells.

The authors made TCR beta cDNA libraries by 5'RACE template switching. This switching added a universal primer site and UMIs. TCRdb reworked the 5' RACE reads into one entry per CDR3 protein, no DNA. This listing includes about 150,000 distinct CDR3 sequences. This CDR3 region has 15 residues. Germline values: CDR1 LNHNV, CDR2 YYDKDF (reference sequence). The chain joins TRBV15 to TRBJ1-2; the D call from TCRdb, TRBD1, cannot be confirmed without DNA. The sequence came from a woman in her fifties or sixties in good health. Sequencing was done on a sample of blood T cells: a sorted CD56 or NKG2C T cell subset, CD4+ or CD8+ T cells, or bulk PBMC T cells (not recorded which). The CDR3 loop reads CATSRDLQGPYGYTF.